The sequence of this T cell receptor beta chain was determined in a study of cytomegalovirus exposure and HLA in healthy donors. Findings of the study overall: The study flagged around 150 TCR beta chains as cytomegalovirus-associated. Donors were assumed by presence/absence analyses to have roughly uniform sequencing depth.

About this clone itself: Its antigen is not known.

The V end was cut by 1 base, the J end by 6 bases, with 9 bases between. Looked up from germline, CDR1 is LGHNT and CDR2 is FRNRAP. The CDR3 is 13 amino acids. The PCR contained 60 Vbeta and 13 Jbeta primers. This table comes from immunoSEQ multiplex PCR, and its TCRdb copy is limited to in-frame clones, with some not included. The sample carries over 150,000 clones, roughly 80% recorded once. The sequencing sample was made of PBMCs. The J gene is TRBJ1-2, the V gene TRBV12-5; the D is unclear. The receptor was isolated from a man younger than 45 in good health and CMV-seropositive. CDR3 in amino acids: CASGLGSLNGYTF. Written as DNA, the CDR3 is TGTGCTAGTGGTTTGGGGAGTCTCAATGGCTACACCTTC.